These 27 T cell receptor beta chains came from one sample sequenced in a study of blood T cell repertoires in COVID-19. The table came from immunoSEQ multiplex PCR; TCRdb's copy has only in-frame clones and leaves some out. This repertoire shows about 49,000 clones, less than 90% found once; its top ten account for about 1.4%. Sample: peripheral blood. All receptors derive from a middle-aged man with acute or convalescent COVID-19.

The J gene is TRBJ2-3, the V gene TRBV11-3; the match to TRBD1 covers 10 bases. V lost 4 bases and J lost 3; bases outside the gene matches: 4. The CDR3 extends over 15 amino acids. The germline gives CDR1 SGHNT, CDR2 YENEEA. CDR3 DNA: TGTGCCAGCAGCTCGGGACAGGGGAAGACAGATACGCAGTATTTT. It codes for CASSSGQGKTDTQYF.

This rearrangement joins TRBV2 to TRBJ2-1; perhaps TRBD2 as D (6 bases). CDR1 and CDR2 (germline): SNHLY, FYNNEI. V lost 3 bases and J lost 4, with 10 bases in between. CDR3 size: 14 residues. The CDR3 DNA reads as TGTGCCAGCAGTGATAGGCGGGATTACAATGAGCAGTTCTTC. It is translated as CASSDRRDYNEQFF.

The chain is built from TRBV29-1 and TRBJ2-7; 7 nucleotides line up with TRBD2. The length of the CDR3 is 13 residues. The junction had 3 bases not matched to a gene; V was cut back by 4 bases and J by 0 bases. Germline-derived CDR1 and CDR2 are SQVTM and ANQGSEA. CDR3 in amino acids: CSVVGGFSYEQYF. The CDR3 region has the DNA TGCAGCGTTGTGGGGGGGTTCTCCTACGAGCAGTACTTC.

Only a few counts were recorded for this clone. The V and J genes are TRBV6-2 or TRBV6-3 and TRBJ2-1, with TRBD2 identical over 7 bases. The CDR3 is 17 amino acids. The trim removed 0 bases at V and 0 bases at J, leaving 5 bases unmatched. The V gene's germline CDR1 is MNHEY and CDR2 SVGEGT. CDR3 sequence reads: CASSYSPSGLSYNEQFF. The DNA for the CDR3 is TGTGCCAGCAGTTACTCCCCTAGCGGTCTCTCCTACAATGAGCAGTTCTTC.

This rearrangement joins TRBV7-9 to TRBJ2-5; tentative D call: TRBD2 (6 bases). The CDR3 has 17 residues. Germline V lookup: CDR1 SEHNR, CDR2 FQNEAQ (reference sequence). The V end was cut by 5 bases, the J end by 4 bases, with 23 bases between. The CDR3 coding sequence is TGTGCCAGCAGCACCTCCCTTAGTCCGGGAGTGTTAGAGACCCAGTACTTC. Residues: CASSTSLSPGVLETQYF.

V gene TRBV10-1 combines with J gene TRBJ1-4; D unresolved. The CDR3 spans 16 residues. Trimming took 2 bases from V and 2 from J, leaving 12 bases between them. Looked up from germline, CDR1 is WNHNN and CDR2 is SYGVQD (reference sequence). CDR3 sequence reads: CASSEVGSATNEKLFF. The CDR3 DNA is TGCGCCAGCAGTGAGGTGGGGAGCGCCACTAATGAAAAACTGTTTTTT.

This clone was observed a few times. The J gene is TRBJ2-7, the V gene TRBV5-1; the D gene is possibly TRBD1 (6 bases). Trimming removed 4 bases from V and 3 bases from J, with 23 bases in between. CDR3 length equals 17 residues. Germline CDR1 SGHRS, CDR2 YFSETQ. The CDR3 here is CASSRTHDGTFFYEQYF. CDR3 coding DNA: TGCGCCAGCAGCCGCACACACGACGGGACATTTTTCTACGAGCAGTACTTC. Together with reference TRBV5-1 and TRBJ2-7, the CDR3 gives the full variable domain: KAGVTQTPRYLIKTRGQQVTLSCSPISGHRSVSWYQQTPGQGLQFLFEYFSETQRNKGNFPGRFSGRQFSNSRSEMNVSTLELGDSALYLCASSRTHDGTFFYEQYFGPGTRLTVT.

The J gene is TRBJ1-3, the V gene TRBV18; no firm D call. This CDR3 comprises 13 residues. Trimming took 6 bases from V and 3 from J, leaving 9 bases between them. CDR1 is KGHSH, CDR2 LQKENI, per germline. The CDR3 is CASSSGDGNTIYF. DNA of the CDR3: TGTGCCAGCTCCTCCGGGGATGGAAACACCATATATTTT.

This chain joins TRBV5-5 and TRBJ2-1; D is unresolved. Germline CDR1 and CDR2: SGHKS and YYEKEE (reference sequence). Trimming cost V 1 base and J 8 bases, with 10 bases left between them. The CDR3 totals 13 residues. CDR3 residues: CASSLRLDDEQFF. The CDR3 DNA reads as TGTGCCAGCAGCTTGAGGCTAGATGATGAGCAGTTCTTC.

V is TRBV4-1 and J is TRBJ2-1; D not certain. Looked up from germline, CDR1 is MGHRA and CDR2 is YSYEKL. V was shortened by 1 base and J by 0 bases, with 10 bases between the two germline ends. The CDR3 is 16 amino acids. This CDR3 reads CASSQGLISSYNEQFF. The CDR3 DNA reads as TGCGCCAGCAGCCAAGGACTGATTAGCTCCTACAATGAGCAGTTCTTC.

This sequence joins TRBV27 and TRBJ1-2; 8 bases line up with TRBD1. The V gene's germline CDR1 is MNHEY and CDR2 SMNVEV (reference sequence). CDR3 length: 18 residues. V shed 5 bases, J shed 5 bases, and the junction held 19 bases outside the gene matches. This CDR3 is CASSAYRDRTLGGYGYTF. CDR3 nucleotides: TGTGCCAGCAGTGCATACCGGGACAGGACCTTAGGAGGGTATGGCTACACCTTC.

This chain connects TRBV28 to TRBJ1-5; weak D call: TRBD1 (5 bases). The CDR3 totals 13 residues. The ends were cut back, 7 bases at V and 16 bases at J, with 23 bases in the middle. Germline V lookup: CDR1 MDHEN, CDR2 SYDVKM. This chain's CDR3 is CASNFGGLGWNHF. In DNA, the CDR3 is TGTGCCAGCAACTTTGGGGGGTTGGGGTGGAATCATTTT.

Only one count was recorded for this clone. This chain joins TRBV4-1 and TRBJ1-1; no reliable D call. From germline, CDR1 is MGHRA and CDR2 YSYEKL. Trimming shortened V by 1 base and J by 4 bases, and 13 bases separated the two germline ends. The CDR3 loop spans 15 amino acids. The CDR3, as DNA: TGCGCCAGCAGCCAAGGGGTCGCGGGTGGCACTGAAGCTTTCTTT. Amino acid sequence: CASSQGVAGGTEAFF.

This rearrangement joins TRBV24-1 to TRBJ2-3, with 7 bases matching TRBD1. Trimming took 0 bases from V and 6 from J; bases not matched to a gene: 5. This CDR3 comprises 15 residues. The germline CDR1 and CDR2 sequences are KGHDR and SFDVKD. CDR3 DNA sequence: TGTGCCACCAGTGATTTGACAGGGGCCCCCGATACGCAGTATTTT. Its translation: CATSDLTGAPDTQYF.

The rearrangement links TRBV4-1 to TRBJ1-1; D may be TRBD1 (5 bases). V lost 1 base and J lost 0, with 9 bases in between. Germline V lookup: CDR1 MGHRA, CDR2 YSYEKL. This CDR3 contains 15 residues. The CDR3 nucleotides are TGCGCCAGCAGCCAAGGACAGACGATGAACACTGAAGCTTTCTTT. It codes for CASSQGQTMNTEAFF.

The chain has TRBV19 and TRBJ2-1; TRBD1 matches at 9 bases. V was clipped by 3 bases and J by 6 bases; unmatched bases: 6. The CDR3 length is 15 residues. Germline lookup yields CDR1 LNHDA and CDR2 SQIVND (reference sequence). In nucleotides, the CDR3 is TGTGCCAGTAGTATGGCGGGACAGGGACTCAATGAGCAGTTCTTC. Translating gives CASSMAGQGLNEQFF.

The chain uses TRBV28 and TRBJ1-1; possibly TRBD1 for D (6 bases). The length of the CDR3 is 14 residues. V gave up 4 bases and J gave up 4 bases, with 13 bases separating them. Germline loops: CDR1 MDHEN, CDR2 SYDVKM. The CDR3 region is CASSSTGGSTEAFF. CDR3 DNA sequence: TGTGCCAGCAGTTCGACAGGTGGGAGCACTGAAGCTTTCTTT.

The rearrangement joins TRBV6-5 to TRBJ1-6; D uncertain. Trimming left V 7 bases short and J 10 bases short, with 17 bases between. Germline assignment: CDR1 MNHEY and CDR2 SVGAGI. There are 14 residues in the CDR3. This chain's CDR3 is CASTDGRPGSPLHF. The DNA for the CDR3 is TGTGCCAGCACCGACGGGCGTCCGGGGTCACCCCTCCACTTT.

The chain is built from TRBV11-2 and TRBJ2-5, with TRBD1 as a possible D gene (5 bases). The V gene's germline CDR1 is SGHAT and CDR2 FQNNGV. Between the trimmed V and J ends, which lost 5 bases and 3 bases, there was a span of 16 bases. CDR3 length: 15 residues. The CDR3 nucleotides read TGTGCCAGCAGCCGAAGGGGCTACTCTAAAGAGACCCAGTACTTC. Translation: CASSRRGYSKETQYF.

The chain recombines TRBV30 with TRBJ2-2; D possibly corresponds to TRBD1 (6 bases). The germline V gene has CDR1 GTSNPN and CDR2 SVGIG (reference sequence). The germline V and J ends were trimmed by 5 bases and 5 bases, with 12 bases remaining between them. This CDR3 is built from 13 residues. The CDR3 region is CAWRPQGTGELFF. The DNA of the CDR3 is TGTGCCTGGCGACCGCAGGGGACCGGGGAGCTGTTTTTT.

This clone was detected only a few times. The chain couples TRBV11-3 to TRBJ2-7, with D perhaps TRBD1 (5 bases). This CDR3 has 11 residues. Between the trimmed V and J ends, which lost 4 bases and 6 bases, there was a span of 7 bases. The germline V gene has CDR1 SGHNT and CDR2 YENEEA. The CDR3 loop reads CASSSGFEQYF. CDR3 nucleotide sequence: TGTGCCAGCAGCTCAGGGTTCGAGCAGTACTTC.

V is TRBV5-4 and J is TRBJ2-7; 7 bases line up with TRBD1. The CDR3 has 14 residues. CDR1 and CDR2 from the germline V gene are SGHNT and YYREEE (reference sequence). J was trimmed by 2 bases and V by 3 bases; bases with no gene match: 5. CDR3 DNA: TGTGCCAGCAGCTCTGGACAGGCGGCCTACGAGCAGTACTTC. The encoded protein is CASSSGQAAYEQYF.

This chain links TRBV28 with TRBJ1-2, with 9 nucleotides matching TRBD1. This CDR3 spans 15 amino acids. CDR1 and CDR2 from the germline V gene are MDHEN and SYDVKM. The junction had 9 bases not matched to a gene; V was cut back by 5 bases and J by 5 bases. CDR3 loop: CASSLTGGGLYGYTF. CDR3 DNA: TGTGCCAGCAGTCTGACAGGGGGAGGTCTATATGGCTACACCTTC.

V is TRBV19 and J is TRBJ2-2, with TRBD1 matching over 9 bases. This CDR3 spans 14 amino acids. The V and J ends lost 5 bases and 8 bases, in that order; junction bases with no gene match: 6. CDR1 is LNHDA and CDR2 is SQIVND in the germline V gene (reference sequence). CDR3 loop: CASSSTGGRGELFF. The CDR3 region has the DNA TGTGCCAGTAGTTCAACAGGGGGCAGGGGGGAGCTGTTTTTT.

This sequence joins TRBV7-2 and TRBJ1-5; TRBD1 matches 10 bases. V was pared by 3 bases and J by 7 bases, with 6 bases of the junction left unmatched. From germline, CDR1 is SGHTA and CDR2 FQGNSA. CDR3 length: 15 amino acids. In DNA form, the CDR3 reads TGTGCCAGCAGCTTGGGACAGGGGATCAAGCAGCCCCAGCATTTT. Translated: CASSLGQGIKQPQHF.

This chain joins TRBV5-1 and TRBJ2-1; 9 positions match TRBD2. The CDR3 covers 17 residues. Trimming at V came to 4 bases and at J to 5 bases, leaving 13 bases not matched to a gene. The germline gives CDR1 SGHRS, CDR2 YFSETQ. CDR3 loop: CASSPFGRGGRHNEQFF. In DNA, the CDR3 is TGCGCCAGCAGCCCCTTCGGGCGGGGGGGCCGGCACAATGAGCAGTTCTTC.

The V and J genes are TRBV12-3 or TRBV12-4 and TRBJ2-5; TRBD1 is a possible D gene (5 bases). There are 13 residues in the CDR3. V lost 3 bases and J 5 bases, leaving 10 bases between the germline ends. CDR3: CASSFRGTETQYF. CDR3 in DNA: TGTGCCAGCAGTTTTAGGGGCACGGAGACCCAGTACTTC.